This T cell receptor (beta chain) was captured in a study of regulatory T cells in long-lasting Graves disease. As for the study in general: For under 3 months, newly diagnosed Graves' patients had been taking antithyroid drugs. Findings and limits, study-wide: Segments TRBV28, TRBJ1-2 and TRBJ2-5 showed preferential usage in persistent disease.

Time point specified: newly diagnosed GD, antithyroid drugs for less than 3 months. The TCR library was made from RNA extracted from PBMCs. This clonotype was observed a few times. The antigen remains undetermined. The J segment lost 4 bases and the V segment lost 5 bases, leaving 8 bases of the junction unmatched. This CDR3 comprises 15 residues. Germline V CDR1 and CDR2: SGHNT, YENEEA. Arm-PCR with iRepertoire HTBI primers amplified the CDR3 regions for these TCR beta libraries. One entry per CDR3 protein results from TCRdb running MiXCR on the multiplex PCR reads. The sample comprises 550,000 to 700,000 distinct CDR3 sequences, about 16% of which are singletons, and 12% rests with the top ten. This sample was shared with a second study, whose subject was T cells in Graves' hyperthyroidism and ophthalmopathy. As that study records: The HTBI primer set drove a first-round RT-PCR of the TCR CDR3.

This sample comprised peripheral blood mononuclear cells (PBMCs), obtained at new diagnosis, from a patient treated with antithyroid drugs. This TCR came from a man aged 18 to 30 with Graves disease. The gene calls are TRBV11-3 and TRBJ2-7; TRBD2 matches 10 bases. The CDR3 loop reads CASSPGGTSVYEQYF. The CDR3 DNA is TGTGCCAGCAGCCCGGGGGGGACTAGCGTTTACGAGCAGTACTTC.